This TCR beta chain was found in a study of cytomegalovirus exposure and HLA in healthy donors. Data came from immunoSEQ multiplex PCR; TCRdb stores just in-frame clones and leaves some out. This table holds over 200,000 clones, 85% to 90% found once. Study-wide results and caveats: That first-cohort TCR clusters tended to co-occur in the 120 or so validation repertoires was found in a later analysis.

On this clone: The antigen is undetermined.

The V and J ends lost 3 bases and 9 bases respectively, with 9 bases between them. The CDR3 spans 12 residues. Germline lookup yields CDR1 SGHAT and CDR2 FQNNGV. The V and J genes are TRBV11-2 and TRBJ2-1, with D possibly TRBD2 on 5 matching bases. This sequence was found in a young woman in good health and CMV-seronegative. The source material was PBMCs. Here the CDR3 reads CASSFTRIEQFF. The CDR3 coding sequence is TGTGCCAGCAGCTTCACTAGAATTGAGCAGTTCTTC.